The sample holds one count of the clone carrying this TCR beta chain. No antigen is known for it. In the PCR, 60 Vbeta and 13 Jbeta primers were used. The protocol was immunoSEQ multiplex PCR, while the TCRdb copy is restricted to in-frame clones and leaves out a portion. The sample comprises fewer than 200,000 clones, 80% of which are singletons, and approximately 4.1% rests with the top ten. These data belong to a study of cytomegalovirus exposure and HLA in healthy donors. Study-wide findings and caveats: The study recorded 150 to 200 TCR beta chains that were cytomegalovirus-associated.

CDR1 is SGHTA, CDR2 FQGNSA, per germline. This CDR3 is 15 amino acids long. V lost 6 bases, J lost 7 bases, and 9 bases stayed unmatched. As for the donors, each was a healthy bone marrow donor. Sequenced: PBMCs. This clonotype was sampled from a woman aged 50 to 60 in good health and CMV-seropositive. The chain combines TRBV7-2 with TRBJ2-1; 10 bases map to TRBD2. The chain's CDR3 is CASSWTSGRLNEQFF. In DNA, the CDR3 is TGTGCCAGCAGTTGGACTAGCGGCCGCCTTAATGAGCAGTTCTTC.